This T cell receptor (beta chain) was sequenced for a study of cytomegalovirus exposure and HLA in healthy donors. General study points: Because they were indistinguishable, some V segments, including TRBV6-2 and TRBV6-3, were excluded. Relative to the approximately 700-donor mean, N-insertions were reportedly fewer in an Asian-associated ancestry cluster in a later analysis.

The PCR used 60 Vbeta and 13 Jbeta primers. Sequencing was performed with immunoSEQ multiplex PCR; in TCRdb, only in-frame clones are kept and a portion is missing. The top ten clones hold 6.5% to 8% of a sample with over 75,000 clones, more than 60% of them seen once. As regards this clone: Its antigen is unidentified.

Germline CDR1 reads MGHRA; CDR2 reads YSYEKL. Unmatched junction bases numbered 5, after V lost 3 bases and J lost 4 bases. CDR3 length: 15 amino acids. This sequence joins TRBV4-1 and TRBJ2-1; 8 bases are shared with TRBD2. Sequenced: PBMCs. The TCR was taken from a man aged 50 or older in good health and CMV-seropositive. CDR3: CASSQAGGKYNEQFF. Here the CDR3 DNA reads TGCGCCAGCAGCCAGGCGGGGGGAAAATACAATGAGCAGTTCTTC.